A single sample gave rise to the 18 T cell receptor beta chains below, sequenced in a study of cytomegalovirus exposure and HLA in healthy donors. Use of 60 Vbeta and 13 Jbeta primers characterized the PCR. Measured with immunoSEQ multiplex PCR; TCRdb has only the in-frame clones, and not every one. The sample holds about 130,000 clones, 70% to 85% seen once. The source material was PBMCs. These receptors came from a man aged 50-60 years in good health and CMV-seronegative.

This chain connects TRBV6-5 to TRBJ1-2; D perhaps matches TRBD1 (6 bases). Germline V gene sequence: CDR1 MNHEY, CDR2 SVGAGI. This CDR3 has 13 amino acids. Deletions cut 5 bases from V and 4 bases from J, with 11 bases between. In DNA, the CDR3 is TGTGCCAGCAGTCAGACAGGCATCTATGGCTACACCTTC. Translation gives CASSQTGIYGYTF.

The chain couples TRBV11-2 to TRBJ2-3, with TRBD1 identical over 7 bases. CDR1 is SGHAT, CDR2 FQNNGV, per germline. Trimming cost V 5 bases and J 4 bases; bases outside gene matches: 9. The CDR3 length is 15 residues. CDR3 DNA: TGTGCCAGCAGCACGACAGGGCTCGGTGCAGATACGCAGTATTTT. It encodes CASSTTGLGADTQYF.

The CDR3 DNA is TGTGCCAGTAGTATAGTCGACAGGGGCAACAATGAGCAGTTCTTC. The encoded protein is CASSIVDRGNNEQFF. The chain has TRBV19 and TRBJ2-1; 8 bases fit TRBD1. This CDR3 is 15 amino acids long. The V segment lost 1 base and the J segment 5 bases; nucleotides outside the gene matches: 4. The germline V gene encodes CDR1 LNHDA and CDR2 SQIVND (reference sequence).

V usage is TRBV2 and J usage is TRBJ1-2; D gene uncertain. V lost 3 bases, J lost 7 bases, and 6 bases lay in between. CDR3 length: 11 residues. CDR1 is SNHLY, CDR2 FYNNEI, per germline. In DNA form, the CDR3 reads TGTGCCAGCAGTGAGGGAGGTGGCTACACCTTC. Translated: CASSEGGGYTF.

The chain links TRBV5-1 to TRBJ2-5; 11 bases are shared with TRBD2. The CDR3 is 17 amino acids. V shed 0 bases, J shed 3 bases, and the junction held 7 bases outside the gene matches. Germline V gene sequence: CDR1 SGHRS, CDR2 YFSETQ. The CDR3 DNA is TGCGCCAGCAGCTTGGCGGGTCTAGCGGGGGGAGAAGAGACCCAGTACTTC. Translation gives CASSLAGLAGGEETQYF.

This clone occurred a few times. The chain combines TRBV4-1 with TRBJ2-2; 7 bases match TRBD1. The CDR3 sequence is 16 residues long. Germline lookup yields CDR1 MGHRA and CDR2 YSYEKL. Unmatched junction bases numbered 8, after V lost 6 bases and J lost 1 base. In nucleotides, the CDR3 is TGCGCCAGCAGGGACAGGACAGATCTGAACACCGGGGAGCTGTTTTTT. Encoded protein: CASRDRTDLNTGELFF.

The chain is built from TRBV7-9 and TRBJ1-1; D is perhaps TRBD1 (6 bases). Germline lookup yields CDR1 SEHNR and CDR2 FQNEAQ (reference sequence). Trimming left V 4 bases short and J 6 bases short, with 18 bases between. This CDR3 region has 15 residues. For the CDR3, the DNA is TGTGCCAGCAGCTCCAGGGGCCGCGGCGGTGCTGAAGCTTTCTTT. As protein: CASSSRGRGGAEAFF.

In this sample, this clone turned up a few times. The J gene is TRBJ2-7, the V gene TRBV5-8; D remains unclear. V shed 3 bases and J shed 3 bases, with 4 bases lying between them. CDR1 is SGHTS and CDR2 is YDEGEE in the germline V gene. The CDR3 loop spans 11 amino acids. CDR3 DNA sequence: TGTGCCAGCAGCTCAAACTACGAGCAGTACTTC. Translating it yields CASSSNYEQYF.

In its sample, this clone was seen once. The chain uses TRBV7-9 and TRBJ1-3; the D is unclear. This CDR3 comprises 12 residues. Germline V CDR1 and CDR2: SEHNR, FQNEAQ (reference sequence). Deletions cut 8 bases from V and 0 bases from J, with 5 bases between. The CDR3 loop is CASGPSGNTIYF. In DNA, the CDR3 is TGTGCCAGCGGGCCCTCTGGAAACACCATATATTTT.

The chain has TRBV7-3 and TRBJ1-2, with D possibly TRBD1 on 5 matching bases. CDR3 length: 16 amino acids. Germline CDR1 is SGHTA and CDR2 is FQGTGA. Trimming left V 5 bases short and J 4 bases short, with 20 bases between. The DNA of the CDR3 is TGTGCCAGCAGCCTAGAGGCCGGGCCGGGGGGCTATGGCTACACCTTC. Its protein product is CASSLEAGPGGYGYTF.

The V call is TRBV18, the J call TRBJ2-6; 7 nucleotides align to TRBD1. The CDR3 is 16 residues long. CDR1 KGHSH and CDR2 LQKENI come from the germline V gene. The V segment lost 6 bases and the J segment 2 bases; nucleotides outside the gene matches: 7. Here the CDR3 reads CASSHGQVAGANVLTF. DNA for the CDR3: TGTGCCAGCTCCCATGGACAGGTAGCTGGGGCCAACGTCCTGACTTTC.

The V gene is TRBV27, the J gene TRBJ2-6; D is perhaps TRBD2 (6 bases). CDR3 size: 13 residues. V shed 11 bases and J shed 2 bases, with 10 bases lying between them. Germline V gene data show CDR1 as MNHEY and CDR2 as SMNVEV (reference sequence). The CDR3 DNA is TGTGCCGGGACTTGGGCTGGGGCCAACGTCCTGACTTTC. Translating gives CAGTWAGANVLTF.

The gene calls are TRBV6-5 and TRBJ1-1; tentative D call: TRBD1 (5 bases). Germline-derived CDR1 and CDR2 are MNHEY and SVGAGI. V was trimmed by 0 bases and J by 10 bases, leaving 12 bases between them. This CDR3 region has 13 residues. The CDR3 region has the DNA TGTGCCAGCAGTTACTCGCGGGGGATCGGAGCTTTCTTT. It codes for CASSYSRGIGAFF.

V gene TRBV5-5 combines with J gene TRBJ1-1; TRBD1 is a possible D gene (5 bases). This CDR3 comprises 14 residues. Germline V lookup: CDR1 SGHKS, CDR2 YYEKEE (reference sequence). V lost 3 bases to trimming and J lost 5 bases, with 14 bases between them. The CDR3 DNA sequence: TGTGCCAGCAGCTCTAGGCGGGGGGGAACTGAAGCTTTCTTT. It codes for CASSSRRGGTEAFF.

J is TRBJ2-6 and V is TRBV18; TRBD1 matches at 11 bases. J gave up 3 bases and V 2 bases, and 9 bases lay outside the gene matches. Germline assignment: CDR1 KGHSH and CDR2 LQKENI. CDR3 length equals 19 residues. CDR3 DNA: TGTGCCAGCTCACCATTAATCGGACAGGGGGCGCGTGGGGCCAACGTCCTGACTTTC. Translating gives CASSPLIGQGARGANVLTF.

The chain employs TRBV7-9 and TRBJ1-1; D not certain. This CDR3 is 13 amino acids long. Per the germline V gene, CDR1 is SEHNR and CDR2 is FQNEAQ (reference sequence). V lost 3 bases and J lost 6, with 11 bases in between. CDR3 sequence: CASSFGGVAEAFF. The CDR3 nucleotides read TGTGCCAGCAGCTTTGGCGGGGTGGCTGAAGCTTTCTTT.

The chain recombines TRBV19 with TRBJ1-1; D is perhaps TRBD1 (5 bases). Trimming stripped 5 bases from V and 10 bases from J, with 17 bases between. This CDR3 contains 13 residues. The germline V gene encodes CDR1 LNHDA and CDR2 SQIVND (reference sequence). The CDR3 spells CASSAGPGSGAFF. In DNA form, the CDR3 reads TGTGCCAGTAGTGCGGGGCCGGGTAGTGGAGCTTTCTTT.

This clone was seen more than once but under ten times. The chain combines TRBV9 with TRBJ2-7; D is perhaps TRBD2 (5 bases). Looked up from germline, CDR1 is SGDLS and CDR2 is YYNGEE. The CDR3 has 13 residues. V lost 5 bases, J lost 1 base, and 10 bases lay in between. The CDR3 here is CASSDGSSYEQYF. The CDR3, as DNA: TGTGCCAGCAGTGATGGGAGTTCCTACGAGCAGTACTTC.